This entry lists 10 T cell receptor beta chains sequenced from one sample in a study of metastatic and nonmetastatic thyroid tumors. Not a single patient had been given any form of treatment at any point before undergoing thyroid surgery. TCRdb used MiXCR to call clones anew from the PCR reads. The sample holds some 29,000 clones, approximately 7.4% seen once. Specimen: blood. These receptors originate from a female donor with papillary thyroid cancer or a benign thyroid nodule (not recorded which). Some clones in this sample may be carry-over from other donors' samples.

This clone was counted at least ten times. The CDR3 here is CASSLRLAATDTQYF. The CDR3 DNA is TGTGCCAGCAGTTTAAGGCTAGCGGCTACAGATACGCAGTATTTT. The V and J genes are TRBV12-3 or TRBV12-4 and TRBJ2-3; 7 nucleotides line up with TRBD2. The V segment lost 2 bases and the J segment 3 bases; nucleotides outside the gene matches: 5. This CDR3 is 15 amino acids long.

At least ten counts were recorded for this clone. V and J are TRBV11-3 and TRBJ2-1; D might be TRBD1 (5 bases). The germline V and J ends were trimmed by 0 bases and 5 bases, with 8 bases remaining between them. Germline loops: CDR1 SGHNT, CDR2 YENEEA. The CDR3 totals 14 residues. CDR3 residues: CASSLDGANNEQFF. The CDR3 bases are TGTGCCAGCAGCTTAGATGGGGCTAACAATGAGCAGTTCTTC.

This clone has ten or more counts. CDR3 DNA: TGTGCCAGCAGCCCGATGTGGGGAGTGAACACTGAAGCTTTCTTT. Translating gives CASSPMWGVNTEAFF. V is TRBV7-8 and J is TRBJ1-1; D is undetermined. Trimming pared 5 bases from V and 0 bases from J, leaving 13 bases between. Germline V gene sequence: CDR1 SGHVS, CDR2 FQNEAQ. The CDR3 length is 15 residues.

This clone appeared many times. The CDR3 loop is CASSLDGGYGYTF. DNA for the CDR3: TGCGCCAGCAGCTTGGATGGGGGCTATGGCTACACCTTC. The V and J genes are TRBV5-1 and TRBJ1-2, with a tentative D call TRBD1 (5 bases). This CDR3 comprises 13 residues. Trimming took off 0 bases at V and 4 bases at J, with 7 bases between the two ends. The germline gives CDR1 SGHRS, CDR2 YFSETQ.

This clone appeared many times. Mismatch with germline at one junction end may stem from a read error. J is TRBJ1-2 and V is TRBV6-1; a weak D match, TRBD1 (6 bases). The length of the CDR3 is 14 residues. The V gene's germline CDR1 is MNHNS and CDR2 SASEGT. The CDR3, as DNA: TGTGCCAGCAGACCAGGACAGTTTATATATGGCCACACCTTC. It is translated as CASRPGQFIYGHTF.

This clone was seen more than once but under ten times. V gene TRBV7-9 combines with J gene TRBJ1-1, with unresolved D. The V gene's germline CDR1 is SEHNR and CDR2 FQNEAQ (reference sequence). V dropped 0 bases and J dropped 7 bases, with 3 bases sitting between them. The CDR3 contains 11 residues. The CDR3 is CASSLACEAFF. In DNA form, the CDR3 reads TGTGCCAGCAGCTTAGCTTGTGAAGCTTTCTTT.

On this clone itself: Being one base from a much bigger clone, this may be a read error. The chain is built from TRBV11-1 and TRBJ2-2, with 14 bases lining up with TRBD2. The CDR3 extends over 16 amino acids. Germline CDR1 reads SGHAT; CDR2 reads FQDESV (reference sequence). The CDR3 DNA follows: TGTGCCAGCAGCAGCGGGACTAGCGGGAGCACCGGGGAGCTGCTTTTT. As protein: CASSSGTSGSTGELLF.

This clone was seen repeatedly, ten times or more. The chain uses TRBV4-1 and TRBJ1-5; 7 nucleotides agree with TRBD1. The germline V gene has CDR1 MGHRA and CDR2 YSYEKL. CDR3 size: 17 residues. V gave up 3 bases and J gave up 4 bases; unmatched junction bases: 12. The CDR3 region is CASSQEVRQGGNQPQHF. Written as DNA, the CDR3 is TGCGCCAGCAGCCAGGAAGTACGACAGGGAGGGAATCAGCCCCAGCATTTT.

This clone appeared many times. The rearrangement uses TRBV11-2 and TRBJ2-1, with D perhaps matching TRBD2 (6 bases). V shed 2 bases and J shed 5 bases, with 16 bases lying between them. Germline CDR1 reads SGHAT; CDR2 reads FQNNGV. The CDR3 is 16 residues long. The CDR3 DNA reads TGTGCCAGCAGCTTAATGGCGGGAAGGGGTAACAATGAGCAGTTCTTC. It codes for CASSLMAGRGNNEQFF.

This clone was counted ten times or more. The rearrangement links TRBV20-1 to TRBJ2-7; D is unresolved. V lost 5 bases and J 4 bases, leaving 9 bases between the germline ends. Germline V CDR1 and CDR2: DFQATT, SNEGSKA (reference sequence). CDR3 size: 11 residues. CDR3 amino acids: CSAPSFYEQYF. In DNA, the CDR3 is TGCAGTGCTCCCTCCTTTTACGAGCAGTACTTC.